This TCR beta chain was observed in a study of cytomegalovirus exposure and HLA in healthy donors. As for the study in general: HLA-typed donors were the source of about 85 million unique TCRs, which an early data release held. Study observations and caveats: Generally TCR sequences proved uncommon, though certain public TCRs appeared in numerous donors. TCR beta V- and J-gene trimming, according to a later analysis, was linked to a missense DCLRE1C variant.

This clone was observed a handful of times. Its antigen is unidentified. Use of 60 Vbeta and 13 Jbeta primers characterized the PCR. Clones were sequenced by immunoSEQ multiplex PCR, and TCRdb holds only the in-frame ones, with some missing. The table records approximately 130,000 clones, 82% of them present only once. Trimming took 6 bases from V and 7 from J; bases not matched to a gene: 15. Germline values: CDR1 SGHDT, CDR2 YYEEEE. The CDR3 has 17 amino acids. The clonotype was recovered from a boy aged 5-17 years in good health and CMV-seronegative. The material sequenced was PBMCs. This chain joins TRBV5-6 and TRBJ2-1; 11 nucleotides agree with TRBD2. The CDR3 sequence is CASTELGSTSGSNEQFF. The CDR3 DNA follows: TGTGCCAGCACCGAGCTTGGGAGTACTAGCGGGAGTAATGAGCAGTTCTTC.